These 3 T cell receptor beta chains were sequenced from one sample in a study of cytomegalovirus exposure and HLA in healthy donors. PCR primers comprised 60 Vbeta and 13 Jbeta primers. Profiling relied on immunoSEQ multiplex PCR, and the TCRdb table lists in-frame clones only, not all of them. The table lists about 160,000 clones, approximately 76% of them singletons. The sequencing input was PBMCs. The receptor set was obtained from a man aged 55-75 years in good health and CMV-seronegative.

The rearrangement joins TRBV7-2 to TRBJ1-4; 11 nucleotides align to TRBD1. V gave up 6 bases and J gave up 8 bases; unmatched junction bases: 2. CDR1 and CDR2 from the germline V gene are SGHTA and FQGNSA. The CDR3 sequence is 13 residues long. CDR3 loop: CASSRDRGEKLFF. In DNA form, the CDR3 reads TGTGCCAGCAGTCGGGACAGGGGGGAAAAACTGTTTTTT.

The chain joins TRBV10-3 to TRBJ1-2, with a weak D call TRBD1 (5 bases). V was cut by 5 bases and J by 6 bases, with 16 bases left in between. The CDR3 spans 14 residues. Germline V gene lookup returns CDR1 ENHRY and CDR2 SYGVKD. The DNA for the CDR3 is TGTGCCATCAGTCAGGGAGGCGGAGTTGATGGCTACACCTTC. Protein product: CAISQGGGVDGYTF.

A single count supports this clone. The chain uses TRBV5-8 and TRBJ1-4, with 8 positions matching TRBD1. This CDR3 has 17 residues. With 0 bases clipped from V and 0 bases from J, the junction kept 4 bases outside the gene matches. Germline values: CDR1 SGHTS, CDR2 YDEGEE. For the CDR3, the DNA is TGTGCCAGCAGCTTGGGCAGGGGGCGGGCAACTAATGAAAAACTGTTTTTT. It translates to CASSLGRGRATNEKLFF.